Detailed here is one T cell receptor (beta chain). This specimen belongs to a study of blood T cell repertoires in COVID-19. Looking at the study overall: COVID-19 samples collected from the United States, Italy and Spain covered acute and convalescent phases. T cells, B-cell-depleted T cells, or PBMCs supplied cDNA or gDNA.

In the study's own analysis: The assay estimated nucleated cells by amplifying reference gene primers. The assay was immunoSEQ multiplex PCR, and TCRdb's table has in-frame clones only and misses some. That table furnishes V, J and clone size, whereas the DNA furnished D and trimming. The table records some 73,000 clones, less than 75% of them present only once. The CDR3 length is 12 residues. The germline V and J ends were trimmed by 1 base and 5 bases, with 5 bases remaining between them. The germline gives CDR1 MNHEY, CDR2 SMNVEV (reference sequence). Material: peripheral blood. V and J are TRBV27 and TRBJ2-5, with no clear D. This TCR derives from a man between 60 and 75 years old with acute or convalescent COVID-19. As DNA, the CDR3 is TGTGCCAGCAGTTTATGGCGGGAGACCCAGTACTTC. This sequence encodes CASSLWRETQYF.